Described below is a single T cell receptor beta chain sequence and its context. Here immunoSEQ multiplex PCR was the method, and the copy in TCRdb shows in-frame clones only, minus some. Here the sample spans about 160,000 clones, about four fifths being singletons. These data come from a study of blood T cell repertoires in COVID-19. The TCR sequence derives from a woman of 80 years or more with acute or convalescent COVID-19. Sequencing was carried out using peripheral blood.

The CDR3 loop reads CASSLPDRGVTEAFF. CDR3 coding DNA: TGTGCCAGCAGCCTTCCCGACAGGGGAGTCACTGAAGCTTTCTTT. The rearrangement joins TRBV3-1 (or the pseudogene TRBV3-2) to TRBJ1-1; 8 nucleotides align to TRBD1. The V gene end was trimmed by 4 bases and the J gene end by 4 bases; junction bases not matched to a gene: 8. Germline V gives CDR1 LGHDT, CDR2 YNNKEL (reference sequence). This CDR3 has 15 amino acids.